The TCR beta chain described here comes from a study of early T cells in non-severe SARS-CoV-2 infection. Overall study context: Sequencing of bulk RNA from unsorted whole blood was done, without chain pairing. Study-wide results and caveats: Comparison of clonotypes with VDJdb favored anti-spike CD8 responses while missing private and CD4 specificities.

Each single cDNA molecule received a unique molecular identifier. TCRdb recomputed calls from the 5' RACE reads with MiXCR, one row per CDR3 protein. The sample includes about 80,000 distinct CDR3 sequences, about a sixth of them seen just once. With regard to this clonotype: Its antigen is still unknown.

The CDR3 has 14 amino acids. The germline CDR1 and CDR2 sequences are MNHEY and SMNVEV (reference sequence). Deletions cut 5 bases from V and 9 bases from J, with 17 bases between. The specimen was whole blood. This sequence was found in an adult who was a healthcare worker with PCR-confirmed SARS-CoV-2 infection or an uninfected control (not recorded which). The chain recombines TRBV27 with TRBJ2-1, with D perhaps matching TRBD2 (6 bases). The CDR3 sequence is CASSPRRVGVEQFF. CDR3 coding DNA: TGTGCCAGCAGTCCGCGGAGGGTTGGGGTTGAGCAGTTCTTC.